This record covers a single TCR beta chain. Its antigen is undetermined. Sequencing of DNA taken from cultured CD4+ T cells relied on the Oncomine TCR Beta short-read assay. Genomic DNA extraction was carried out from cultured CD4+ T cells. Using its own MiXCR run on the PCR reads, TCRdb lists one record per CDR3 protein. There are 6,600 or so distinct CDR3 sequences in the sample; roughly two fifths occur only once, and roughly two fifths lies in the top ten. Germline V gene data show CDR1 as SGHAT and CDR2 as FQNNGV. The V end lost 1 base, the J end lost 5 bases, and 8 bases lay between the germline ends. The CDR3 has 14 residues. The sample belongs to a study of vaccination and CD4 T cells after COVID-19. In the study overall: The study collected post-vaccine samples a median around 70 days after dose two, with a range of 14 to 241. Controls had a CEFX pool, an HIV-1 Nef pool, or no peptide added. The study's findings and limits: Analysis covered relatively few convalescent patients and lacked any early post-infection timepoints.

The treatment: roughly nine-day PBMC culture with coronavirus spike peptide pools or control peptides (ViraFEST assay). Unexposed donor CD4+ T cells predated the COVID-19 pandemic, collected 2011-2018. This receptor was identified in a human donor in good health. The sequencing input was CD4+ T cells from blood, cultured in vitro. V and J are TRBV11-2 and TRBJ2-2; D is undetermined. CDR3 region: CASSLVKETGELFF. The CDR3 DNA is TGTGCCAGCAGCTTAGTAAAAGAGACCGGGGAGCTGTTTTTT.